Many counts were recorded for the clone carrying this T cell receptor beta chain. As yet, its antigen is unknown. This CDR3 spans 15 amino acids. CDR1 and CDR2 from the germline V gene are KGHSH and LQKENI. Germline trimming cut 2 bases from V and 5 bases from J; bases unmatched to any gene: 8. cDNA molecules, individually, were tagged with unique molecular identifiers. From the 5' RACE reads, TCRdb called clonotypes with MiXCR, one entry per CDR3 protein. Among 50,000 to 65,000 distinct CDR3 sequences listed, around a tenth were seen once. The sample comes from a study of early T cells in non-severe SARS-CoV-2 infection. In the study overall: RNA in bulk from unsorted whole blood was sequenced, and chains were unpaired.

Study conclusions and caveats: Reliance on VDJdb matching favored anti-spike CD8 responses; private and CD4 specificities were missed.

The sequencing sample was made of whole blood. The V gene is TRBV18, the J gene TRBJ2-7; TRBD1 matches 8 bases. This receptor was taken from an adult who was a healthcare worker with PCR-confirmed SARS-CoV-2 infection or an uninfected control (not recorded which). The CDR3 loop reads CASSPRTGSGDEQYF. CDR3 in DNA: TGTGCCAGCTCACCAAGGACAGGGTCTGGGGACGAGCAGTACTTC.